What follows are 21 T cell receptor beta chains derived from one specimen sequenced in a study of shared clonotypes between healthy human individuals. The repertoire was sequenced with immunoSEQ multiplex PCR; TCRdb's copy has only in-frame clones and lacks some. The sample records about 2 million clones, about 95% being singletons. Selected positively for CCR7 and CD45RO-negative, naive CD8 cells excluded terminally differentiated effector memory CD45RA+ cells. The source material was naive CD8+ T cells sorted from blood. The receptors here all came from a man younger than 35 in good health.

V gene TRBV5-6 combines with J gene TRBJ2-5, with TRBD2 identical over 15 bases. The CDR3 has 16 amino acids. Germline trimming cut 4 bases from V and 5 bases from J; bases unmatched to any gene: 6. Germline V gene lookup returns CDR1 SGHDT and CDR2 YYEEEE. CDR3 DNA: TGTGCCAGCAGCCATGGACTAGCGGGAGGGTTCGAGACCCAGTACTTC. Its protein product is CASSHGLAGGFETQYF.

This chain links TRBV18 with TRBJ2-3; D possibly corresponds to TRBD1 (6 bases). Between the trimmed V and J ends, which lost 6 bases and 2 bases, there was a span of 15 bases. Looked up from germline, CDR1 is KGHSH and CDR2 is LQKENI. The CDR3 sequence is 15 residues long. CDR3: CASSGWGTPTDTQYF. CDR3 bases: TGTGCCAGCTCTGGCTGGGGGACACCCACAGATACGCAGTATTTT.

The chain has TRBV30 and TRBJ1-5; D is possibly TRBD1 (6 bases). The CDR3 consists of 19 residues. Trimming pared 2 bases from V and 0 bases from J, leaving 23 bases between. CDR1 GTSNPN and CDR2 SVGIG come from the germline V gene (reference sequence). The CDR3 DNA reads as TGTGCCTGGAGTACCTCCCGTTTCTTGGACAGTGATAGCAATCAGCCCCAGCATTTT. As protein: CAWSTSRFLDSDSNQPQHF. The whole variable domain, remainder taken from reference TRBV30 and TRBJ1-5, is SQTIHQWPATLVQPVGSPLSLECTVEGTSNPNLYWYRQAAGRGLQLLFYSVGIGQISSEVPQNLSASRPQDRQFILSSKKLLLSDSGFYLCAWSTSRFLDSDSNQPQHFGDGTRLSIL.

In regard to this clone: Other DNA sequences of this sample code for an identical CDR3. The chain has TRBV6-5 and TRBJ2-7, with a weak D call TRBD1 (5 bases). This CDR3 has 13 amino acids. Trimming took off 6 bases at V and 1 base at J, with 10 bases between the two ends. Germline CDR1 reads MNHEY; CDR2 reads SVGAGI. CDR3 coding DNA: TGTGCCAGCAGAGACGGACAATCCTACGAGCAGTACTTC. It yields the protein CASRDGQSYEQYF.

This chain uses TRBV29-1 with TRBJ2-3; 7 bases align to TRBD2. The CDR3 length is 15 residues. Germline V lookup: CDR1 SQVTM, CDR2 ANQGSEA. The V and J ends lost 1 base and 0 bases, in that order; junction bases with no gene match: 4. The CDR3 nucleotides are TGCAGCGTTGAAGGTCTAGCGGATAGCACAGATACGCAGTATTTT. Translating gives CSVEGLADSTDTQYF.

This chain joins TRBV27 and TRBJ2-1; 7 bases line up with TRBD1. The germline gives CDR1 MNHEY, CDR2 SMNVEV (reference sequence). The CDR3 extends over 13 amino acids. V gave up 4 bases and J gave up 8 bases; unmatched junction bases: 5. The CDR3 nucleotides are TGTGCCAGCAGTTCAAACAGGGGCCATGAGCAGTTCTTC. Its translation: CASSSNRGHEQFF.

This rearrangement joins TRBV6-5 to TRBJ1-1; 8 bases line up with TRBD1. The germline V gene has CDR1 MNHEY and CDR2 SVGAGI. The V gene end was trimmed by 6 bases and the J gene end by 7 bases; junction bases not matched to a gene: 10. The CDR3 sequence is 14 residues long. The CDR3 DNA sequence: TGTGCCAGCAGCTATAATCCCGGGACAGGTGAAGCTTTCTTT. Translation: CASSYNPGTGEAFF.

This clone showed up just once. The chain has TRBV18 and TRBJ2-3; no clear D. Trimming took off 3 bases at V and 4 bases at J, with 11 bases between the two ends. The CDR3 runs 14 residues. CDR1 is KGHSH and CDR2 is LQKENI in the germline V gene. The CDR3: CASSPASLPDTQYF. The CDR3, as DNA: TGTGCCAGCTCACCGGCTAGTTTACCAGATACGCAGTATTTT.

This chain joins TRBV4-2 and TRBJ1-1; D may be TRBD1 (6 bases). Germline V CDR1 and CDR2: LGHNA, YNFKEQ. This CDR3 spans 15 amino acids. The germline V and J ends were trimmed by 4 bases and 6 bases, with 18 bases remaining between them. The CDR3: CASSREGGVVAEAFF. CDR3 nucleotide sequence: TGTGCCAGCAGCCGAGAAGGGGGGGTGGTAGCTGAAGCTTTCTTT.

The J gene is TRBJ2-2, the V gene TRBV11-2; D unresolved. The V gene lost 0 bases and the J gene lost 7 bases, with 9 bases spanning the gap. This CDR3 spans 14 amino acids. Per germline, CDR1 SGHAT and CDR2 FQNNGV. Here the CDR3 reads CASSLEPGSGELFF. For the CDR3, the DNA is TGTGCCAGCAGCTTAGAGCCCGGAAGCGGGGAGCTGTTTTTT.

This rearrangement joins TRBV11-2 to TRBJ2-3; perhaps TRBD2 as D (5 bases). The germline V gene encodes CDR1 SGHAT and CDR2 FQNNGV. The V gene lost 5 bases and the J gene lost 6 bases, with 18 bases spanning the gap. The CDR3 totals 15 residues. DNA of the CDR3: TGTGCCAGCAGCCCTCTGGGAGACCGGTGGGATACGCAGTATTTT. Encoded protein: CASSPLGDRWDTQYF.

V gene TRBV7-2 combines with J gene TRBJ1-6; tentatively, D is TRBD1 (5 bases). Germline lookup yields CDR1 SGHTA and CDR2 FQGNSA. This CDR3 has 14 amino acids. Trimming took 4 bases from V and 10 from J, leaving 14 bases between them. Written as DNA, the CDR3 is TGTGCCAGCAGCTCTGTCGACAGCTACTCACCCCTCCACTTT. Translation gives CASSSVDSYSPLHF.

The chain uses TRBV28 and TRBJ1-2, with D perhaps matching TRBD1 (5 bases). The length of the CDR3 is 14 residues. Germline CDR1 is MDHEN and CDR2 is SYDVKM. V shed 8 bases and J shed 8 bases, with 21 bases lying between them. This CDR3 is CASVPELLGVGYTF. The CDR3 coding sequence is TGTGCCAGCGTTCCAGAACTATTGGGGGTCGGCTACACCTTC.

The chain is built from TRBV6-6 and TRBJ2-7, with 7 bases identical to TRBD2. CDR1 is MNHNY and CDR2 is SVGAGI in the germline V gene (reference sequence). Unmatched junction bases numbered 11, after V lost 8 bases and J lost 1 base. This CDR3 comprises 15 residues. The CDR3 spells CASCWGGDGSYEQYF. CDR3 coding DNA: TGTGCCAGCTGCTGGGGGGGAGATGGGTCCTACGAGCAGTACTTC.

Only a few counts were recorded for this clone. The rearrangement uses TRBV10-3 and TRBJ2-5; 11 bases agree with TRBD2. The CDR3 has 15 residues. CDR1 and CDR2 from the germline V gene are ENHRY and SYGVKD. J was trimmed by 2 bases and V by 7 bases; bases with no gene match: 6. The CDR3 reads CAINLAGGGQETQYF. In DNA, the CDR3 is TGTGCCATCAACCTAGCGGGGGGCGGGCAAGAGACCCAGTACTTC.

In regard to this clone: The junction departs from germline at one end; a sequencing error may be responsible. This chain connects TRBV27 to TRBJ1-6; possible D gene TRBD1, 5 bases. CDR1 MNHEY and CDR2 SMNVEV come from the germline V gene (reference sequence). CDR3 length equals 14 residues. The DNA for the CDR3 is TGTGCCAGCAGTATTACGGGACCCCTTTCAGCCCTCCACTTT. This gives the protein CASSITGPLSALHF.

Notes on this clone: The same CDR3 also results from other DNA sequences found in this sample. This chain connects TRBV4-1 to TRBJ2-7, with D unclear. CDR1 is MGHRA, CDR2 YSYEKL, per germline. V shed 1 base and J shed 1 base, with 5 bases lying between them. The CDR3 is 13 amino acids. CDR3 nucleotide sequence: TGCGCCAGCAGCCAAGGGCCTTCCTACGAGCAGTACTTC. Protein: CASSQGPSYEQYF.

The V and J genes are TRBV19 and TRBJ1-2; D call uncertain. Germline CDR1 LNHDA, CDR2 SQIVND (reference sequence). V was trimmed by 7 bases and J by 6 bases, leaving 15 bases between them. This CDR3 has 13 amino acids. The CDR3 is CASTPYEANGYTF. CDR3 in DNA: TGTGCCAGTACCCCATATGAAGCCAATGGCTACACCTTC.

J is TRBJ2-2 and V is TRBV30; D uncertain. CDR3 length: 13 residues. Germline V gene data show CDR1 as GTSNPN and CDR2 as SVGIG (reference sequence). The ends were cut back, 3 bases at V and 2 bases at J, with 7 bases in the middle. The CDR3 region is CAWRDTNTGELFF. CDR3 nucleotide sequence: TGTGCCTGGAGGGATACTAACACCGGGGAGCTGTTTTTT.

The chain has TRBV27 and TRBJ2-3; TRBD1 matches at 9 bases. Germline CDR1 is MNHEY and CDR2 is SMNVEV (reference sequence). The CDR3 spans 16 residues. With 3 bases clipped from V and 2 bases from J, the junction kept 6 bases outside the gene matches. The CDR3 sequence: CASSFTGGYNTDTQYF. For the CDR3, the DNA is TGTGCCAGCAGTTTTACAGGGGGCTATAACACAGATACGCAGTATTTT.

This chain links TRBV4-2 with TRBJ1-5, with D possibly TRBD1 on 6 matching bases. Germline loops: CDR1 LGHNA, CDR2 YNFKEQ. CDR3 length equals 15 residues. V dropped 3 bases and J dropped 5 bases, with 14 bases sitting between them. CDR3 in amino acids: CASSQDMTGDQPQHF. The CDR3 nucleotides are TGTGCCAGCAGCCAGGATATGACAGGTGATCAGCCCCAGCATTTT.